The text below deals with one TCR beta chain. Its target is unknown. TCRdb's copy holds only in-frame clones and misses some; the assay was immunoSEQ multiplex PCR. The data contain over 65,000 clones, around 85% of them singletons. Trimming cost V 7 bases and J 4 bases, with 14 bases left between them. CDR1 LNHDA and CDR2 SQIVND come from the germline V gene (reference sequence). The CDR3 is 14 amino acids. This sample is drawn from a study of T cell responses to AZD1222 COVID-19 vaccine. Broader study findings: Nearly half of unique spike-specific TCRs reportedly avoided B.1.351 and B.1.1.7 mutated regions. Clonal diversity may have been underestimated, and the donors were mostly white British, with more females than males.

The V gene is TRBV19, the J gene TRBJ1-5; perhaps TRBD1 as D (5 bases). The starting material was peripheral blood, obtained on day 0 of AZD1222 vaccination. The receptor comes from an adult in good health. The DNA of the CDR3 is TGTGCCAGTACCCCGGGACTCCAAAATCAGCCCCAGCATTTT. Protein sequence: CASTPGLQNQPQHF.